This TCR beta chain derives from a study of T-cell memory formation after mild COVID-19. Whole-study results and caveats: Later expanders leaned CD4+, whereas clones that contracted between day 15 and 85 were balanced CD4/CD8.

On this clonotype: Its antigen is not known.

CDR3 length equals 14 residues. V was shortened by 4 bases and J by 3 bases, with 12 bases between the two germline ends. Germline V CDR1 and CDR2: SEHNR, FQNEAQ (reference sequence). TCRdb independently ran MiXCR on the 5' RACE reads; one entry per CDR3 protein. The sample includes hundreds of thousands of distinct CDR3 sequences, around 19% seen only once; the top ten take under 25%. Sequencing input: PBMCs or a T cell subset sorted from them (not recorded which). This receptor was identified in a man in his late teens or twenties who had mild COVID-19 (a few samples of this study predate the infection). Cell type and time point are not known. The rearrangement joins TRBV7-9 to TRBJ1-1; the D gene is possibly TRBD1 (5 bases). The CDR3 loop is CASSSQQADTEAFF. CDR3 bases: TGTGCCAGCAGCTCGCAACAGGCGGACACTGAAGCTTTCTTT. The complete variable domain, with remaining parts taken from reference TRBV7-9 and TRBJ1-1, reads DTGVSQNPRHKITKRGQNVTFRCDPISEHNRLYWYRQTLGQGPEFLTYFQNEAQLEKSRLLSDRFSAERPKGSFSTLEIQRTEQGDSAMYLCASSSQQADTEAFFGQGTRLTVV.